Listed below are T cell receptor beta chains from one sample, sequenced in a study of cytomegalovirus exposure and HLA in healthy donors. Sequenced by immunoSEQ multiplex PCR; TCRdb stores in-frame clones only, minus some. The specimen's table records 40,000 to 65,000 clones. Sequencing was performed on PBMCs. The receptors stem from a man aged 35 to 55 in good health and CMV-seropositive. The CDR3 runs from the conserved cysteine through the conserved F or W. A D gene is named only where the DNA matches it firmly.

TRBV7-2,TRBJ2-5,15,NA,TGTGCCAGCAGCTTATTGGGACTCATTCAGGAGACCCAGTACTTC,CASSLLGLIQETQYF
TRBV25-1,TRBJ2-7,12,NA,TGTGCCAGCAGTGGTTGGGGGCATGAGCAGTACTTC,CASSGWGHEQYF
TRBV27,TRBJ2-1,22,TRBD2,TGTGCCAGCAGTTTACCCCCACGGAGGGGACTAGAGGTCCTGAGTTCCTACAATGAGCAGTTCTTC,CASSLPPRRGLEVLSSYNEQFF
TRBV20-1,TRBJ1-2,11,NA,TGCAGTTCGCGCCAGGGATATGGCTACACCTTC,CSSRQGYGYTF
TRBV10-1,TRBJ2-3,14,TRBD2,TGCGCCAGCCAAAGAAGCGGGGGAGAGGATACGCAGTATTTT,CASQRSGGEDTQYF
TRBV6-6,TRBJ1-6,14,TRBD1,TGTGCCAGCACCCCAACGGGACAGCATTCACCCCTCCACTTT,CASTPTGQHSPLHF
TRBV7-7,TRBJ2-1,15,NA,TGTGCTAGCAGCTCCATGACTAGAAATTACGCTGAGCAGTTCTTC,CASSSMTRNYAEQFF
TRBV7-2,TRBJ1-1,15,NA,TGTGCCAGCAGCTTAGCGCTAGGGGCTAACACTGAAGCTTTCTTT,CASSLALGANTEAFF
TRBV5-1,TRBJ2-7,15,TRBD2,TGCGCCAGCAGCTTGATTAGCGGGAGGCTCTACGAGCAGTACTTC,CASSLISGRLYEQYF
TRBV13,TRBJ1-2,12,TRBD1,TGTGCCAGCGGGACAGGGGCTCGTGGCTACACCTTC,CASGTGARGYTF
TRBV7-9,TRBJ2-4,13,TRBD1,TGTGCCAGCAGATCGGGACAGGGGAACATTCAGTACTTC,CASRSGQGNIQYF
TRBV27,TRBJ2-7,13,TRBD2,TGTGCCAGCGGGCTAGCGGGGGCCTACGAGCAGTACTTC,CASGLAGAYEQYF
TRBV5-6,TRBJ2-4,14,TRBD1,TGTGCCAGCAGCTCGTACGGACAGGGAGACATTCAGTACTTC,CASSSYGQGDIQYF
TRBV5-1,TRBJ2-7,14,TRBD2,TGCGCCAGCAGCTTGGCCGGGGGGAGGGACGAGCAGTACTTC,CASSLAGGRDEQYF
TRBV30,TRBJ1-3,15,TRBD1,TGTGCCGGGAAAGGGGGCGGGACGCGAGGAAACACCATATATTTT,CAGKGGGTRGNTIYF
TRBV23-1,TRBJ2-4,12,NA,TGCGCCAGCAAGGGGTCCCGGGACATTCAGTACTTC,CASKGSRDIQYF
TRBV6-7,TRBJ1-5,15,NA,TGTGCCAGCAGTTACCGCGGAGTCTGGTGTCAGCCCCAGCATTTT,CASSYRGVWCQPQHF
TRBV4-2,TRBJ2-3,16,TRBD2,TGTGCCAGCAGCCAAGACGGGACTAGACCGACAGATACGCAGTATTTT,CASSQDGTRPTDTQYF
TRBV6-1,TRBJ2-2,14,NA,TGTGCCAGCAGTGAAGGGACAGCCACCGGGGAGCTGTTTTTT,CASSEGTATGELFF
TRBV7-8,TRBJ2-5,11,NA,TGTGCCAGCACCCTTAGAGAGACCCAGTACTTC,CASTLRETQYF
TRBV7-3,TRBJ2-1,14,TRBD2,TGTGCCAGCAGCCCGGGAGGGGGCTACAATGAGCAGTTCTTC,CASSPGGGYNEQFF
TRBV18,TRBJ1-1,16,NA,TGTGCCAGCTCGCCGACACAGACTTATGAGGGCACTGAAGCTTTCTTT,CASSPTQTYEGTEAFF
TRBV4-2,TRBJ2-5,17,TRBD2,TGTGCCAGCAGCCAACCCCGGGGTAGCGGGAAGGGAGAGACCCAGTACTTC,CASSQPRGSGKGETQYF
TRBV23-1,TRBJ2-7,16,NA,TGCGCCAGCAGTCAAAACAGGGCTCCCAAGTCCTACGAGCAGTACTTC,CASSQNRAPKSYEQYF
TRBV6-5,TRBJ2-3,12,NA,TGTGCCTCAGGGGAGGGCGGCGATACGCAGTATTTT,CASGEGGDTQYF
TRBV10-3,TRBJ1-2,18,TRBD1,TGTGCCATCAGTGAGTCCAAGGGACAGGGGGCAAGTCGCTATGGCTACACCTTC,CAISESKGQGASRYGYTF
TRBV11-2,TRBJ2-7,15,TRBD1,TGTGCCAGCAGCTCCCAACAGGGGGCGGACAACGAGCAGTACTTC,CASSSQQGADNEQYF
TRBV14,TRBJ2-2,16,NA,TGTGCCAGCAGCCCAATCGGGTTGGTGAACACCGGGGAGCTGTTTTTT,CASSPIGLVNTGELFF
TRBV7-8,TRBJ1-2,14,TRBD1,TGTGCCAGCAGCGGGGACAGTCACTACTATGGCTACACCTTC,CASSGDSHYYGYTF
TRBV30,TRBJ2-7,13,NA,TGTGCCTGGAGTAGCGGAGCCGGCCGCGAGCAGTACTTC,CAWSSGAGREQYF
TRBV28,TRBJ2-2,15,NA,TGTGCCAGCAGTTTAATTCAGTATGACACCGGGGAGCTGTTTTTT,CASSLIQYDTGELFF
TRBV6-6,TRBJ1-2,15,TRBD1,TGTGCCAGCAGTTACGTGACGGACAGGGGGGGTGGCTACACCTTC,CASSYVTDRGGGYTF
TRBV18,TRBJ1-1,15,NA,TGTGCCAGCTCACCACCGGGGGGGATGAACACTGAAGCTTTCTTT,CASSPPGGMNTEAFF
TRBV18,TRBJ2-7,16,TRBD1,TGTGCCAGCTCACCACCTCAGGCAGGGGGCAGCTACGAGCAGTACTTC,CASSPPQAGGSYEQYF
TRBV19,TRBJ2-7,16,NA,TGTGCCAGTAGTTTTCTCGGGACTCTTAACAGCTACGAGCAGTACTTC,CASSFLGTLNSYEQYF
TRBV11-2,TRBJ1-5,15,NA,TGTGCCAGCAGCTTTGACCTAGGAGGGTATCAGCCCCAGCATTTT,CASSFDLGGYQPQHF
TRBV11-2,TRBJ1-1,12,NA,TGTGCCAGCAGCTTAGTGTCCGGGGAAGCTTTCTTT,CASSLVSGEAFF
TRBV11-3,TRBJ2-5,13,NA,TGTGCCAGCAGGGAGAGGGGGCAAGAGACCCAGTACTTC,CASRERGQETQYF
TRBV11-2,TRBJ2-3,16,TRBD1,TGTGCCAGCAGGAGAACAGGGGACCTTAGCACAGATACGCAGTATTTT,CASRRTGDLSTDTQYF
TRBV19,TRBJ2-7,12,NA,TGTGCCAGCGCACCTAGCTCCTACGAGCAGTACTTC,CASAPSSYEQYF
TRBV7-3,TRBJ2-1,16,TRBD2,TGTGCCAGCAGCTTAAGTCCAAGCGGGGGGGCCAGTGAGCAGTTCTTC,CASSLSPSGGASEQFF
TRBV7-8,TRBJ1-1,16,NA,TGTGCCAGCAGCTTAGGCCCGGGACAAGTGAACACTGAAGCTTTCTTT,CASSLGPGQVNTEAFF
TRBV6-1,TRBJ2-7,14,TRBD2,TGTGCCAGCGAGGGGGGACTAGGTGGGAACGAGCAGTACTTC,CASEGGLGGNEQYF
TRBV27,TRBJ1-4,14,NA,TGTGCCAGCAGTTTACGGCAGGGAAGGGAAAAACTGTTTTTT,CASSLRQGREKLFF
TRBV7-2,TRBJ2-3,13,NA,TGTGCCAGCAGCCTCGCGTTTCTGGATACGCAGTATTTT,CASSLAFLDTQYF
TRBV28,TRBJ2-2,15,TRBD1,TGTGCCAGCAGCCTAGGGACAGGGCGGATCGGGGAGCTGTTTTTT,CASSLGTGRIGELFF